A single sample is the source of the 27 T cell receptor beta chains below, sequenced in a study of CD8 T cells in ankylosing spondylitis (dated by TCRdb to about 2017). Paper-wide results and their limitations: A TCR beta motif of about eight highly homologous amino acid variants appeared characteristic of blood from ankylosing spondylitis patients.

The library came from 5' RACE. Sequencing was performed on an Illumina HiSeq 2500. In-frame beta chains were kept once TCRdb had trimmed the public reads at Q25 with fastp and called clones with MiXCR. When rows share a CDR3 protein, they turn into one entry using the most common DNA and genes. This sample gives fewer than 750,000 distinct CDR3 sequences in total; roughly 19% of them show up just once. In total, the top ten clones hold under 20% of the sample. Their target antigens are unknown. The material sequenced was blood, either unsorted or a sorted T cell fraction (not recorded which). The receptors derive from a male donor with ankylosing spondylitis.

This clonotype turned up a few times. The V and J genes are TRBV21-1 and TRBJ2-2. TRBV21-1 is labeled a pseudogene. The CDR3 loop spans 14 amino acids. For the CDR3, the DNA is TGTGCCAGCAGCAAAGACGGAGACACCGGGGAGCTGTTTTTT. Protein: CASSKDGDTGELFF.

This rearrangement joins TRBV3-2 to TRBJ2-5; the table gives TRBD2 as D, unverified against the DNA. TRBV3-2 is tagged as a pseudogene. The CDR3 loop spans 17 amino acids. CDR3 sequence reads: CASSQGERECLKETQYF. As DNA, the CDR3 is TGTGCCAGCAGCCAAGGCGAGCGGGAGTGTCTGAAGGAGACCCAGTACTTC.

The sample holds a few counts of this clonotype. V gene TRBV27 combines with J gene TRBJ2-7, with TRBD1 matching 7 bases. Germline loops: CDR1 MNHEY, CDR2 SMNVEV (reference sequence). The CDR3 extends over 16 amino acids. V dropped 5 bases and J dropped 1; count of bases not matched to a gene: 11. CDR3 sequence reads: CASSPLGGQASYEQYF. CDR3 nucleotide sequence: TGTGCCAGCAGTCCGCTGGGTGGACAGGCTTCCTACGAGCAGTACTTC.

This clonotype was picked up a small number of times. The chain joins TRBV11-3 to TRBJ2-1, with TRBD1 as a possible D gene (8 bases). Trimming took off 5 bases at V and 7 bases at J, with 18 bases between the two ends. The CDR3 consists of 15 residues. Germline V gene lookup returns CDR1 SGHNT and CDR2 YENEEA. CDR3 in DNA: TGTGCCAGCAGCCCCAGGACAGGGAGGGAGAATGAGCAGTTCTTC. Translated, it gives CASSPRTGRENEQFF.

This clonotype has a handful of counts. The CDR3 region has the DNA TGTGCCAGCAGCCGCGCCGGGACAGCGAACACTGAAGCTTTCTTT. Amino acids: CASSRAGTANTEAFF. The chain joins TRBV27 to TRBJ1-1; the match to TRBD1 covers 7 bases. Germline V lookup: CDR1 MNHEY, CDR2 SMNVEV (reference sequence). The CDR3 runs to 15 residues. The trim removed 6 bases at V and 1 base at J, leaving 8 bases unmatched.

The gene calls are TRBV7-2 and TRBJ1-2; 8 bases are a match to TRBD1. CDR1 and CDR2 (germline): SGHTA, FQGNSA. V lost 5 bases to trimming and J lost 5 bases; unmatched junction nucleotides: 7. This CDR3 region has 14 residues. The CDR3 loop reads CASSQRTGWYGYTF. The CDR3 nucleotides are TGTGCCAGCAGCCAACGGACAGGGTGGTATGGCTACACCTTC.

This clonotype was detected a few times. The V and J genes are TRBV7-9 and TRBJ1-1; D is undetermined. CDR1 and CDR2 (germline): SEHNR, FQNEAQ (reference sequence). The V end was cut by 5 bases, the J end by 0 bases, with 13 bases between. This CDR3 is built from 15 residues. Written as DNA, the CDR3 is TGTGCCAGCAGCCCCCCCGTCAGTTTGAACACTGAAGCTTTCTTT. This encodes CASSPPVSLNTEAFF.

This clonotype was counted at least ten times. This sequence joins TRBV5-6 and TRBJ2-1, with D perhaps being TRBD1 or TRBD2 (6 bases each). Trimming removed 0 bases from V and 12 bases from J, with 10 bases in between. CDR3 size: 12 residues. Germline-derived CDR1 and CDR2 are SGHDT and YYEEEE. The CDR3, as DNA: TGTGCCAGCAGCTTGGCCGGGGGCTGGCAGTTCTTC. Its translation is CASSLAGGWQFF. Full variable domain (outside the CDR3, taken from reference TRBV5-6 and TRBJ2-1): DAGVTQSPTHLIKTRGQQVTLRCSPKSGHDTVSWYQQALGQGPQFIFQYYEEEERQRGNFPDRFSGHQFPNYSSELNVNALLLGDSALYLCASSLAGGWQFFGPGTRLTVL.

The V gene is TRBV5-5, the J gene TRBJ2-7; D call uncertain. The CDR3 is 15 residues long. Trimming removed 1 base from V and 2 bases from J, with 13 bases in between. Germline CDR1 is SGHKS and CDR2 is YYEKEE (reference sequence). CDR3: CASSLYTEIPYEQYF. CDR3 nucleotides: TGTGCCAGCAGCTTGTATACAGAAATCCCCTACGAGCAGTACTTC.

In this sample, this clonotype turned up a few times. The CDR3 region has the DNA TGTGCCAGCAGCCCGGGGTGGGGGACTGGAAACACCATATATTTT. It yields the protein CASSPGWGTGNTIYF. This chain uses TRBV7-6 with TRBJ1-3; maybe TRBD1 (5 bases). The CDR3 loop spans 15 amino acids. Trimming took 5 bases from V and 2 from J, leaving 13 bases between them. CDR1 is SGHVS and CDR2 is FNYEAQ in the germline V gene. Complete variable domain (other parts from reference TRBV7-6 and TRBJ1-3): GAGVSQSPRYKVTKRGQDVALRCDPISGHVSLYWYRQALGQGPEFLTYFNYEAQQDKSGLPNDRFSAERPEGSISTLTIQRTEQRDSAMYRCASSPGWGTGNTIYFGEGSWLTVV.

The sample holds a few counts of this clonotype. J is TRBJ2-1 and V is TRBV15, with a possible D match to TRBD2 (5 bases). Per germline, CDR1 LNHNV and CDR2 YYDKDF (reference sequence). The CDR3 extends over 14 amino acids. The V gene lost 4 bases and the J gene lost 7 bases, with 14 bases spanning the gap. The CDR3 region has the DNA TGTGCCACCAGCATAGACGGGATTATGAATGAGCAGTTCTTC. It specifies CATSIDGIMNEQFF. The variable domain in full, completed from reference TRBV15 and TRBJ2-1, reads DAMVIQNPRYQVTQFGKPVTLSCSQTLNHNVMYWYQQKSSQAPKLLFHYYDKDFNNEADTPDNFQSRRPNTSFCFLDIRSPGLGDTAMYLCATSIDGIMNEQFFGPGTRLTVL.

V usage is TRBV2 and J usage is TRBJ2-1, with unresolved D. V was clipped by 4 bases and J by 7 bases, with 11 bases between them. This CDR3 region has 13 residues. Per the germline V gene, CDR1 is SNHLY and CDR2 is FYNNEI. DNA for the CDR3: TGTGCCAGCAGTGTCGACGGGTTAAATGAGCAGTTCTTC. This translates into CASSVDGLNEQFF. Filled out from reference TRBV2 and TRBJ2-1, the complete variable domain reads EPEVTQTPSHQVTQMGQEVILRCVPISNHLYFYWYRQILGQKVEFLVSFYNNEISEKSEIFDDQFSVERPDGSNFTLKIRSTKLEDSAMYFCASSVDGLNEQFFGPGTRLTVL.

This clonotype appeared a few times. V is TRBV20-1 and J is TRBJ2-7; D unresolved. The length of the CDR3 is 13 residues. Germline CDR1 and CDR2: DFQATT and SNEGSKA (reference sequence). V lost 0 bases, J lost 2 bases, and 8 bases lay in between. The CDR3 DNA reads TGCAGTGCTAGAGATAACCGGGCCTACGAGCAGTACTTC. Its translation is CSARDNRAYEQYF.

The gene calls are TRBV20-1 and TRBJ2-3; no firm D call. The V gene's germline CDR1 is DFQATT and CDR2 SNEGSKA (reference sequence). V lost 7 bases and J 6 bases, leaving 17 bases between the germline ends. The CDR3 is 13 amino acids. Here the CDR3 reads CSVYAAFSDTQYF. The CDR3 coding sequence is TGCAGTGTGTACGCTGCCTTTTCGGATACGCAGTATTTT.

The chain combines TRBV7-9 with TRBJ1-5, with D perhaps TRBD1 (6 bases). V lost 5 bases and J lost 4, with 15 bases in between. Germline V CDR1 and CDR2: SEHNR, FQNEAQ (reference sequence). The CDR3 sequence is 15 residues long. The CDR3 DNA reads TGTGCCAGCAGCCCTTCGGGGGCTGGGAATCAGCCCCAGCATTTT. The encoded protein is CASSPSGAGNQPQHF. The full variable domain, in which reference TRBV7-9 and TRBJ1-5 provide the parts outside the CDR3, is DTGVSQNPRHKITKRGQNVTFRCDPISEHNRLYWYRQTLGQGPEFLTYFQNEAQLEKSRLLSDRFSAERPKGSFSTLEIQRTEQGDSAMYLCASSPSGAGNQPQHFGDGTRLSIL.

This clonotype was seen a handful of times. The chain uses TRBV29-1 and TRBJ2-7, with D perhaps TRBD1 (6 bases). Germline CDR1 SQVTM, CDR2 ANQGSEA. The V and J ends lost 7 bases and 10 bases respectively, with 20 bases between them. There are 12 residues in the CDR3. The CDR3 region has the DNA TGCAGCGCCTTTTCCACAGGGCCCCACCAGTACTTC. As protein: CSAFSTGPHQYF.

There are a few counts of this clonotype. V and J are TRBV11-2 and TRBJ2-3, with TRBD2 matching 11 bases. CDR1 and CDR2 from the germline V gene are SGHAT and FQNNGV. This CDR3 is 16 amino acids long. V lost 5 bases and J lost 2; bases outside the gene matches: 6. This CDR3 reads CASSGEGLAVTDTQYF. The CDR3 DNA reads TGTGCCAGCAGCGGTGAGGGACTAGCGGTCACAGATACGCAGTATTTT.

This clonotype was seen more than once but under ten times. This chain links TRBV20-1 with TRBJ2-5; D uncertain. Germline loops: CDR1 DFQATT, CDR2 SNEGSKA (reference sequence). This CDR3 comprises 15 residues. Deletions cut 3 bases from V and 1 base from J, with 15 bases between. The CDR3: CSASPSSAFQETQYF. CDR3 nucleotides: TGCAGTGCTAGCCCCTCAAGCGCCTTCCAAGAGACCCAGTACTTC.

The chain joins TRBV11-2 to TRBJ1-4, with D unclear. The CDR3 contains 13 residues. V lost 5 bases, J lost 8 bases, and 12 bases lay in between. Germline V gene data show CDR1 as SGHAT and CDR2 as FQNNGV. This chain's CDR3 is CASSREVWEKLFF. In DNA form, the CDR3 reads TGTGCCAGCAGCCGCGAGGTCTGGGAAAAACTGTTTTTT.

This chain joins TRBV12-3 or TRBV12-4 and TRBJ1-1; D is unresolved. V shed 5 bases and J shed 0 bases, with 16 bases lying between them. CDR3 length: 16 residues. The CDR3 loop is CASSKLLGFMNTEAFF. The CDR3 DNA reads TGTGCCAGCAGTAAACTACTAGGGTTCATGAACACTGAAGCTTTCTTT.

The chain carries TRBV7-2 and TRBJ1-4; D may be TRBD1 (5 bases). This CDR3 spans 14 amino acids. Germline CDR1 SGHTA, CDR2 FQGNSA. V was clipped by 5 bases and J by 8 bases, with 15 bases between them. The CDR3 DNA is TGTGCCAGCAGCAAGACAGTTTTGGGGGAAAAACTGTTTTTT. As protein: CASSKTVLGEKLFF.

The chain links TRBV10-3 to TRBJ2-1; the match to TRBD1 covers 8 bases. There are 15 residues in the CDR3. V trimming: 10 bases; J trimming: 6 bases; junction bases outside the gene matches: 14. Per the germline V gene, CDR1 is ENHRY and CDR2 is SYGVKD. CDR3 in amino acids: CATYGQGTGANEQFF. The CDR3 nucleotides read TGTGCCACCTACGGACAGGGTACTGGGGCCAATGAGCAGTTCTTC.

V gene TRBV28 combines with J gene TRBJ2-1; D is perhaps TRBD1 (6 bases). The V end lost 4 bases, the J end lost 6 bases, and 10 bases lay between the germline ends. CDR1 and CDR2 (germline): MDHEN, SYDVKM. This CDR3 comprises 13 residues. The CDR3 sequence: CASSSTTGNEQFF. As DNA, the CDR3 is TGTGCCAGCAGTTCAACGACAGGCAATGAGCAGTTCTTC.

This clonotype has more than one count but fewer than ten. CDR3 sequence (DNA): TGTGCCAGTCGAACCGACGGTAAAGAGACCCAGTACTTC. Its translation is CASRTDGKETQYF. The J gene is TRBJ2-5, the V gene TRBV11-1; D remains unclear. This CDR3 comprises 13 residues. Trimming removed 9 bases at V and 3 bases at J, with 14 bases between. Germline CDR1 and CDR2: SGHAT and FQDESV (reference sequence).

V and J are TRBV12-3 or TRBV12-4 and TRBJ2-7, with D possibly being TRBD1 or TRBD2 (5 bases each). The CDR3 totals 15 residues. V shed 5 bases and J shed 4 bases, with 18 bases lying between them. The CDR3 nucleotides read TGTGCCAGCAGTACTCTCTGGGACGGACCTTACGAGCAGTACTTC. This encodes CASSTLWDGPYEQYF.

V and J are TRBV6-1 and TRBJ1-4; D is undetermined. The germline V gene has CDR1 MNHNS and CDR2 SASEGT. The CDR3 covers 14 residues. V lost 0 bases and J 10 bases, leaving 12 bases between the germline ends. CDR3 loop: CASSEANARGKLFF. The CDR3 nucleotides read TGTGCCAGCAGTGAAGCGAACGCCCGGGGAAAACTGTTTTTT.

This chain joins TRBV7-9 and TRBJ1-2, with TRBD1 matching over 7 bases. Germline values: CDR1 SEHNR, CDR2 FQNEAQ (reference sequence). The CDR3 is 16 residues long. J lost 3 bases, V lost 5 bases, and 12 bases had no gene match. The CDR3 DNA reads as TGTGCCAGCAGCCACGCGTTGACAGGGAGTCACTATGGCTACACCTTC. Protein: CASSHALTGSHYGYTF.